This TCR beta chain is from a study of blood T cell repertoires in COVID-19. Whole-study context: The samples span acute and convalescent COVID-19 from the United States, Italy and Spain. Nucleic acid was either cDNA or gDNA, and it came from T cells, B-cell-depleted T cells, or PBMCs.

V gave up 6 bases and J gave up 6 bases; unmatched junction bases: 9. The CDR3 spans 16 residues. The germline V gene has CDR1 LNHDA and CDR2 SQIVND (reference sequence). Authors' methods: Quantification of nucleated cells was approximated via reference gene primer amplification. Here immunoSEQ multiplex PCR was the method, and the copy in TCRdb shows in-frame clones only, minus some. Clone size and the V and J calls come from that table; the DNA yielded D and trimming. The sample has approximately 200,000 clones; about 85% are singletons. This receptor was obtained from a man aged 50 or older who had recovered from COVID-19. This chain connects TRBV19 to TRBJ1-5, with 12 bases identical to TRBD1. The source material was peripheral blood. In nucleotides, the CDR3 is TGTGCCAGTAGGACCACGGGACAGGGGGCGGGTCAGCCCCAGCATTTT. Amino acids: CASRTTGQGAGQPQHF.